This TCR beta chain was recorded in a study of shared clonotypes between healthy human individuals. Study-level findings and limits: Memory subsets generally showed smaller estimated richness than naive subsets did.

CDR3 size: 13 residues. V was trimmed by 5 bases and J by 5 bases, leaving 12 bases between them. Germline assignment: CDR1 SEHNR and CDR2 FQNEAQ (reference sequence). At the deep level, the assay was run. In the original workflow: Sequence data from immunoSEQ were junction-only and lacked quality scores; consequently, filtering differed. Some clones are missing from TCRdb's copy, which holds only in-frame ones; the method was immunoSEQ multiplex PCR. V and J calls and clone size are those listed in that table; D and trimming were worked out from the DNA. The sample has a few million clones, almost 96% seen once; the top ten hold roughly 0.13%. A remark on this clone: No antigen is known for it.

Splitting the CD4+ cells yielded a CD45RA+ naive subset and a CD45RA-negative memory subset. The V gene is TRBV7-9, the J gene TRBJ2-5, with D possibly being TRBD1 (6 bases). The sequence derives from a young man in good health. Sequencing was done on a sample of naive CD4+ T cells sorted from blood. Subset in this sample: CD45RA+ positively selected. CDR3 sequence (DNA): TGTGCCAGCAGCGTACAGGGCTCCGAGACCCAGTACTTC. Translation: CASSVQGSETQYF.